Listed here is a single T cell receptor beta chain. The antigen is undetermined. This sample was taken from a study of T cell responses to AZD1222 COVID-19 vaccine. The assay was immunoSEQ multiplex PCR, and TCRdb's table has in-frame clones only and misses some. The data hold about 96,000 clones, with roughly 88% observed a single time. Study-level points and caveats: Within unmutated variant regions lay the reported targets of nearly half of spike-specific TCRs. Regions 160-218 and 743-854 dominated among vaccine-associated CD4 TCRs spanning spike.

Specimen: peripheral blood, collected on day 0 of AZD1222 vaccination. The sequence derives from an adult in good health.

The DNA of the CDR3 is TGTGCCAGCAGTTTTCTTAGCCTAGCGGACAATGAGCAGTTCTTC. Amino acids: CASSFLSLADNEQFF. This chain joins TRBV6-5 and TRBJ2-1; 7 bases agree with TRBD2. This CDR3 spans 15 amino acids. Germline values: CDR1 MNHEY, CDR2 SVGAGI. V trimming: 4 bases; J trimming: 5 bases; junction bases outside the gene matches: 8.